Listed below are T cell receptor beta chains from one sample, sequenced in a study of cytomegalovirus exposure and HLA in healthy donors. TCRdb keeps only in-frame clones here, not all; method: immunoSEQ multiplex PCR. This table holds fewer than 200,000 clones, 75% to 90% found once. Sequenced: PBMCs. Receptors were obtained from a young man in good health and CMV-seropositive. CDR3s include the opening cysteine and the closing phenylalanine or tryptophan. D genes are given only for firm matches. Some rows have no size entry. The others give once, few or many, or a class for an expanded clone.

j_call d_call clone_size v_call cdr3_nt cdr3_aa
TRBJ2-5 - - TRBV2 TGTGCTACTAGAAGGGGGGGGGCCCCCCAAGAGACCCAGTACTTC CATRRGGAPQETQYF
TRBJ1-1 - - TRBV29-1 TGCAGCGTTGAAGAAGCATCCACTGAAGCTTTCTTT CSVEEASTEAFF
TRBJ2-5 TRBD2 - TRBV19 TGTGCCAGTAGTATCCGTGGAGCGGGAGAAGAGACCCAGTACTTC CASSIRGAGEETQYF
TRBJ1-3 TRBD1 - TRBV28 TGTGCCAGCAGTTCGACAGGGATTGGCCCTGGAAACACCATATATTTT CASSSTGIGPGNTIYF
TRBJ1-2 TRBD1 - TRBV5-8 TGTGCCAGCAGTCGGGACAGGGGACCCTATGGCTACACCTTC CASSRDRGPYGYTF
TRBJ2-3 TRBD1 - TRBV6-1 TGTGCCAGCAGTGCCAGGGGGCTTTTGGGAGATACGCAGTATTTT CASSARGLLGDTQYF
TRBJ2-2 - - TRBV13 TGTGCCAGCAGCTTAGAGGCAGGGCCGAACACCGGGGAGCTGTTTTTT CASSLEAGPNTGELFF
TRBJ2-5 TRBD1 - TRBV6-5 TGTGCCAGCAGCCAGACAGGGGCCTTCCAAGAGACCCAGTACTTC CASSQTGAFQETQYF
TRBJ2-7 TRBD1 - TRBV5-4 TGTGCCAGCACTGGACAGGGGGCCCTTGGGGTCTCCTACGAGCAGTACTTC CASTGQGALGVSYEQYF
TRBJ2-7 - - TRBV4-1 TGCGCCAGCAGCCAAGTCCCACAGGGATTAGGCTACGAGCAGTACTTC CASSQVPQGLGYEQYF
TRBJ2-2 - - TRBV9 TGTGCCAGCAGCCAAGGACAGGGGGAGCTGTTTTTT CASSQGQGELFF
TRBJ2-7 - - TRBV5-1 TGCGCCAGCAGCTTGGGGCAGGGGACCGCCGGGGAGCAGTACTTC CASSLGQGTAGEQYF
TRBJ2-1 TRBD2 - TRBV30 TGTGCCTGGAATTTAGCGGGAGTAAATGAGCAGTTCTTC CAWNLAGVNEQFF
TRBJ1-1 - - TRBV9 TGTGCCAGCAGCGACGGGGGTGTCGACACTGAAGCTTTCTTT CASSDGGVDTEAFF
TRBJ2-3 - - TRBV30 TGTGCCTGGAGAATCACTAGCATCACAGATACGCAGTATTTT CAWRITSITDTQYF
TRBJ1-1 - - TRBV7-6 TGTGCCAGCAGCTTAGGCGAGAACACTGAAGCTTTCTTT CASSLGENTEAFF
TRBJ1-4 TRBD1 - TRBV7-6 TGTGCCAGCAGCTTATTAACCTTGGGACAGGGGGCGGCTAATGAAAAACTGTTTTTT CASSLLTLGQGAANEKLFF
TRBJ2-5 - - TRBV6-1 TGTGCCAGCAGTGGTCCGGGACAAGGAGAGACCCAGTACTTC CASSGPGQGETQYF
TRBJ2-1 TRBD1 - TRBV2 TGTGCCAGCAGTCCGGGACAGGTGTACAATGAGCAGTTCTTC CASSPGQVYNEQFF
TRBJ1-2 TRBD1 - TRBV29-1 TGCAGCGTTGAAGATAACAGGGGGCGGATCTATGGCTACACCTTC CSVEDNRGRIYGYTF
TRBJ1-2 TRBD1 few TRBV5-4 TGTGCCAGCAGCTTGGTTGGACAGGGAATAGGATATGGCTACACCTTC CASSLVGQGIGYGYTF
TRBJ2-7 - - TRBV5-6 TGTGCCAGCAGCGCCGGGGACTCCTACGAGCAGTACTTC CASSAGDSYEQYF
TRBJ1-1 - once TRBV6-5 TGTGCCAGCAGGATGAGAGGGCTGGGGTACACTGAAGCTTTCTTT CASRMRGLGYTEAFF
TRBJ1-6 TRBD1 - TRBV6-1 TGTGCCAGCAGTGGGGACAGGGAGTCGTCACCCCTCCACTTT CASSGDRESSPLHF
TRBJ1-5 - once TRBV5-6 TGTGCCAGCAGCTTGTTGGCGGGGGGCGAACAGCCCCAGCATTTT CASSLLAGGEQPQHF
TRBJ1-2 - - TRBV7-2 TGTGCCAGCAGCCTCGGGTTTGATGATGGCTACACCTTC CASSLGFDDGYTF
TRBJ2-1 TRBD2 - TRBV27 TGTGCCAGCAGTCTCGGGACTAGCGGGATGAATGAGCAGTTCTTC CASSLGTSGMNEQFF
TRBJ1-5 - once TRBV7-9 TGTGCCAGCAGCTGGCAGAGCAATCAGCCCCAGCATTTT CASSWQSNQPQHF
TRBJ1-2 TRBD1 - TRBV9 TGTGCCAGCAGCGTAGGGACAGGGGATATCTATGGCTACACCTTC CASSVGTGDIYGYTF
TRBJ2-7 - once TRBV6-6 TGTGCCAGCAGTTACGACAGCTCCTACGAGCAGTACTTC CASSYDSSYEQYF